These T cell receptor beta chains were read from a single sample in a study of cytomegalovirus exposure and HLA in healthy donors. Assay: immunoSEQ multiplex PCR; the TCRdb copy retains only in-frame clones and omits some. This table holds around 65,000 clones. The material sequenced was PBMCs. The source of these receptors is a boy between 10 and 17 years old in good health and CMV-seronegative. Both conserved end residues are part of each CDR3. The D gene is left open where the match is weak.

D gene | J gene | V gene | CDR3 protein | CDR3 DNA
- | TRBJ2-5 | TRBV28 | CASSSVLQETQYF | TGTGCCAGCAGTTCGGTCCTACAAGAGACCCAGTACTTC
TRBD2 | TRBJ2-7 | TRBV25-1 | CASSGPGEGTSTYEQYF | TGTGCCAGCAGTGGACCCGGGGAGGGGACCTCAACCTACGAGCAGTACTTC
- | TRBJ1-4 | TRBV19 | CASRNREEKLFF | TGTGCCAGTAGGAACAGGGAGGAAAAACTGTTTTTT
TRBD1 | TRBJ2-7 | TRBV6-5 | CASSYSPGQGYEQYF | TGTGCCAGCAGTTACTCTCCGGGACAGGGGTACGAGCAGTACTTC
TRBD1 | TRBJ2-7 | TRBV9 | CASSVGTGGDYEQYF | TGTGCCAGCAGCGTGGGGACAGGGGGCGACTACGAGCAGTACTTC
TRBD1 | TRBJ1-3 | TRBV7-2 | CASSLVATRQGKAGNTIYF | TGTGCCAGCAGCTTAGTCGCTACTCGACAGGGGAAAGCTGGAAACACCATATATTTT
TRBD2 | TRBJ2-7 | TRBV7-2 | CASSPWTSDSYEQYF | TGTGCCAGCAGCCCCTGGACTAGCGACTCCTACGAGCAGTACTTC
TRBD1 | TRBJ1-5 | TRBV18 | CASSRYTGTGVNQPQHF | TGTGCCAGCTCCCGGTATACCGGGACAGGGGTCAATCAGCCCCAGCATTTT
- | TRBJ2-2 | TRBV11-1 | CASSLSLGDTGELFF | TGTGCCAGCAGCCTCTCCCTCGGAGATACCGGGGAGCTGTTTTTT
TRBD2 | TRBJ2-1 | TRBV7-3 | CASSGREVHNEQFF | TGTGCCAGCAGCGGGCGGGAGGTCCACAATGAGCAGTTCTTC
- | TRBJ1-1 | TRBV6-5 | CASRQQLTVNTEAFF | TGTGCCAGCAGGCAACAATTGACAGTAAACACTGAAGCTTTCTTT
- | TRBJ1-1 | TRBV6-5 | CASSYRAGGISEAFF | TGTGCCAGCAGTTACCGGGCGGGGGGCATTTCTGAAGCTTTCTTT
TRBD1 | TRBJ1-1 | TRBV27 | CASSLNSGQGAGAFF | TGTGCCAGCAGTTTAAATTCAGGACAGGGGGCAGGGGCTTTCTTT
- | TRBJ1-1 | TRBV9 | CASSVGEKGLNTEAFF | TGTGCCAGCAGCGTAGGCGAGAAGGGGCTGAACACTGAAGCTTTCTTT
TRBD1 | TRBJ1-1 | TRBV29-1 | CSTPRRGQGKTEAFF | TGCAGCACCCCCCGCCGGGGACAGGGAAAAACTGAAGCTTTCTTT
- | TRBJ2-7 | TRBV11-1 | CASSPSPDSSHEQYF | TGTGCCAGCAGCCCCTCGCCCGACAGTTCGCACGAACAGTACTTC
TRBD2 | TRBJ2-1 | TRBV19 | CASSQGLAYNEQFF | TGTGCCAGTAGCCAGGGACTAGCATACAATGAGCAGTTCTTC
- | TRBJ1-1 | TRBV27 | CASVDKYTEAFF | TGTGCCAGCGTGGACAAGTACACTGAAGCTTTCTTT
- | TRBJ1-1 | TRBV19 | CASSIGWTGAGDTEAFF | TGTGCCAGTAGTATAGGGTGGACCGGGGCAGGGGACACTGAAGCTTTCTTT
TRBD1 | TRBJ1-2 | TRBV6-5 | CASSYDRAYGYTF | TGTGCCAGCAGTTACGACAGGGCCTATGGCTACACCTTC
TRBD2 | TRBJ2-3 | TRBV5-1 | CASRRGGTSTDTQYF | TGCGCCAGTCGGCGGGGGGGGACTAGCACAGATACGCAGTATTTT
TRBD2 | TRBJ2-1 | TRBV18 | CASSPKREGLHEQFF | TGTGCCAGCTCACCAAAGAGGGAGGGCCTCCATGAGCAGTTCTTC
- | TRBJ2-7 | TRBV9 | CASSPTGRGTPYEQYF | TGTGCCAGCAGCCCCACAGGGCGGGGGACCCCCTACGAGCAGTACTTC
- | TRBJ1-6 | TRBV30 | CAWSTGNNSPLHF | TGTGCCTGGAGTACAGGGAATAATTCACCCCTCCACTTT
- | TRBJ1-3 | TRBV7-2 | CASSPQNSGNTIYF | TGTGCCAGCAGCCCACAGAACTCTGGAAACACCATATATTTT
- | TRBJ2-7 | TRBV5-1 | CASSLAGLEYF | TGCGCCAGCAGCTTGGCAGGGCTGGAGTACTTC
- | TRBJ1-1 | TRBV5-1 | CASSPAGGGSTTEAFF | TGCGCCAGCAGCCCGGCCGGGGGAGGGTCGACCACTGAAGCTTTCTTT